This T cell receptor beta chain originates from a study of early T cells in non-severe SARS-CoV-2 infection. On the study more broadly: Unsorted whole-blood RNA was sequenced in bulk, leaving chains unpaired.

Unique molecular identifiers (one per individual cDNA molecule) were attached. TCRdb re-called the 5' RACE reads with MiXCR, one entry per CDR3 protein. The sample lists roughly 92,000 distinct CDR3 sequences, over 9.5% occurring once. The CDR3 has 16 amino acids. The V end was cut by 5 bases, the J end by 1 base, with 14 bases between. Germline V lookup: CDR1 SGHTA, CDR2 FQGTGA. Overall study results and limits: Private and CD4 specificities were missed by VDJdb matching, which favored anti-spike CD8 responses.

This clonotype was seen at least ten times. Its antigen remains unidentified. Material: whole blood, obtained at baseline. J is TRBJ2-2 and V is TRBV7-3; D may be TRBD2 (5 bases). The TCR comes from an adult who was a healthcare worker with PCR-confirmed SARS-CoV-2 infection or an uninfected control (not recorded which). In nucleotides, the CDR3 is TGTGCCAGCAGCCTGACCGGGGTCCGGAACACCGGGGAGCTGTTTTTT. Encoded protein: CASSLTGVRNTGELFF.